The next 17 T cell receptor beta chains were all read from a single sample in a study of lymphopenia after photon versus proton radiotherapy. Assay used: immunoSEQ multiplex PCR; TCRdb lists only in-frame clones, some missing. The sample lists about 22,000 clones, about nine tenths occurring once. The starting material was peripheral blood, obtained from a patient treated with proton-based radiotherapy. The receptors were gathered from a woman aged 70-85 years with pancreatic cancer. Some clones in this sample may be carry-over from other donors' samples.

J is TRBJ2-1 and V is TRBV5-6; 12 positions match TRBD2. Germline-derived CDR1 and CDR2 are SGHDT and YYEEEE. V dropped 0 bases and J dropped 4; count of bases not matched to a gene: 11. The CDR3 extends over 19 amino acids. CDR3: CASSLEASGRGIGYNEQFF. The CDR3 DNA follows: TGTGCCAGCAGCTTGGAGGCTAGCGGGAGGGGGATAGGTTACAATGAGCAGTTCTTC.

The chain combines TRBV15 with TRBJ2-1; D is possibly TRBD1 (6 bases). Between the trimmed V and J ends, which lost 3 bases and 4 bases, there was a span of 7 bases. Per germline, CDR1 LNHNV and CDR2 YYDKDF (reference sequence). The CDR3 loop spans 13 amino acids. The CDR3 is CATSSDRYNEQFF. CDR3 sequence (DNA): TGTGCCACCAGCAGCGACAGGTACAATGAGCAGTTCTTC.

V is TRBV5-1 and J is TRBJ1-3; D is possibly TRBD1 (5 bases). CDR3 length equals 16 residues. Germline V gene sequence: CDR1 SGHRS, CDR2 YFSETQ. Trimming left V 3 bases short and J 0 bases short, with 13 bases between. CDR3 in DNA: TGCGCCAGCAGCTCCGGGACGGCGGACTCTGGAAACACCATATATTTT. Its protein product is CASSSGTADSGNTIYF.

This sequence joins TRBV6-5 and TRBJ2-1; D possibly corresponds to TRBD2 (5 bases). Germline loops: CDR1 MNHEY, CDR2 SVGAGI. V was trimmed by 0 bases and J by 9 bases, leaving 15 bases between them. The CDR3 sequence is 15 residues long. The CDR3 DNA sequence: TGTGCCAGCAGTTACTCCCTAGCTCAAAGGGCTGAGCAGTTCTTC. Encoded protein: CASSYSLAQRAEQFF.

The chain has TRBV12-5 and TRBJ1-2; unclear D gene. This CDR3 contains 14 residues. V lost 6 bases to trimming and J lost 7 bases, with 18 bases between them. Germline CDR1 LGHNT, CDR2 FRNRAP. The CDR3: CASGFTEKRVGYTF. In DNA form, the CDR3 reads TGTGCTAGTGGGTTCACCGAGAAGCGGGTTGGCTACACCTTC. The full variable domain, its missing parts supplied by reference TRBV12-5 and TRBJ1-2, is DARVTQTPRHKVTEMGQEVTMRCQPILGHNTVFWYRQTMMQGLELLAYFRNRAPLDDSGMPKDRFSAEMPDATLATLKIQPSEPRDSAVYFCASGFTEKRVGYTFGSGTRLTVV.

The chain uses TRBV14 and TRBJ2-5, with 11 nucleotides matching TRBD2. The germline V gene encodes CDR1 SGHDN and CDR2 FVKESK. V was pared by 0 bases and J by 3 bases, with 6 bases of the junction left unmatched. CDR3 length equals 17 residues. The CDR3 spells CASSQDGTSGRKETQYF. The CDR3 DNA sequence: TGTGCCAGCAGCCAAGATGGGACTAGCGGTCGTAAAGAGACCCAGTACTTC.

Only a few counts were recorded for this clone. The chain uses TRBV27 and TRBJ1-2; a weak D match, TRBD1 (5 bases). Germline V gives CDR1 MNHEY, CDR2 SMNVEV (reference sequence). The germline V and J ends were trimmed by 6 bases and 0 bases, with 14 bases remaining between them. The CDR3 length is 15 residues. The CDR3 protein is CASRRSTEPNYGYTF. CDR3 coding DNA: TGTGCCAGCAGGCGCTCGACAGAACCTAACTATGGCTACACCTTC.

This chain links TRBV19 with TRBJ2-3; TRBD1 is a possible D gene (6 bases). Germline loops: CDR1 LNHDA, CDR2 SQIVND (reference sequence). Between the trimmed V and J ends, which lost 8 bases and 0 bases, there was a span of 9 bases. The CDR3 is 13 amino acids. The CDR3 DNA reads as TGTGCCAGTCGACAGGCTAGCACAGATACGCAGTATTTT. This sequence encodes CASRQASTDTQYF.

The chain uses TRBV5-1 and TRBJ2-7, with 9 bases lining up with TRBD1. Unmatched junction bases numbered 5, after V lost 3 bases and J lost 1 base. The V gene's germline CDR1 is SGHRS and CDR2 YFSETQ. CDR3 length: 15 amino acids. The chain's CDR3 is CASSSGQGSSYEQYF. For the CDR3, the DNA is TGCGCCAGCAGCTCGGGACAGGGATCGTCCTACGAGCAGTACTTC.

This chain links TRBV28 with TRBJ2-3; 13 bases agree with TRBD2. The germline CDR1 and CDR2 sequences are MDHEN and SYDVKM. Trimming cost V 5 bases and J 6 bases; bases outside gene matches: 5. The CDR3 is 15 amino acids. This CDR3 reads CASSPWTSGSDTQYF. DNA of the CDR3: TGTGCCAGCAGTCCTTGGACTAGCGGGAGCGATACGCAGTATTTT.

The chain carries TRBV27 and TRBJ1-2, with D tentatively TRBD1 (5 bases). This CDR3 has 14 residues. Trimming pared 6 bases from V and 4 bases from J, leaving 15 bases between. The germline gives CDR1 MNHEY, CDR2 SMNVEV (reference sequence). The DNA of the CDR3 is TGTGCCAGCAGGGGGCCGGGCGGAAGCTATGGCTACACCTTC. Translated, it gives CASRGPGGSYGYTF.

The chain is built from TRBV27 and TRBJ1-2; possible D gene TRBD1, 6 bases. This CDR3 has 13 amino acids. Per germline, CDR1 MNHEY and CDR2 SMNVEV (reference sequence). V shed 4 bases and J shed 4 bases, with 10 bases lying between them. CDR3 DNA sequence: TGTGCCAGCAGTTGGGGACACACCTATGGCTACACCTTC. It codes for CASSWGHTYGYTF.

As concerns this clone: A read error may account for a junction end that differs from germline. The chain has TRBV7-7 and TRBJ2-3; 13 nucleotides line up with TRBD2. Germline CDR1 is SSHAT and CDR2 is FNYEAQ (reference sequence). CDR3 length: 15 amino acids. CDR3 bases: TGTGCTAGCAGCGCAACTAGCGGGAGGGAAGATACGCAGTATTTT. Encoded protein: CASSATSGREDTQYF.

V gene TRBV2 combines with J gene TRBJ1-6; the D is unclear. Germline values: CDR1 SNHLY, CDR2 FYNNEI. V was clipped by 6 bases and J by 5 bases, with 5 bases between them. This CDR3 spans 12 amino acids. CDR3 sequence: CASRGDNSPLHF. The CDR3, as DNA: TGTGCCAGCAGGGGCGATAATTCACCCCTCCACTTT.

The gene calls are TRBV5-6 and TRBJ2-7, with a possible D match to TRBD1 (5 bases). The CDR3 has 16 residues. Trimming stripped 1 base from V and 3 bases from J, with 17 bases between. Germline CDR1 SGHDT, CDR2 YYEEEE. In nucleotides, the CDR3 is TGTGCCAGCAGCTTGCTTCAGGGCCTTGAGCTCTACGAGCAGTACTTC. Amino acid sequence: CASSLLQGLELYEQYF.

V gene TRBV7-2 combines with J gene TRBJ2-7; D gene uncertain. CDR3 length: 14 residues. Per germline, CDR1 SGHTA and CDR2 FQGNSA. The ends were cut back, 1 base at V and 1 base at J, with 8 bases in the middle. Here the CDR3 DNA reads TGTGCCAGCAGCTTAGTCCTCGGATCCTACGAGCAGTACTTC. This gives the protein CASSLVLGSYEQYF. Together with reference TRBV7-2 and TRBJ2-7, the CDR3 gives the full variable domain: GAGVSQSPSNKVTEKGKDVELRCDPISGHTALYWYRQSLGQGLEFLIYFQGNSAPDKSGLPSDRFSAERTGGSVSTLTIQRTQQEDSAVYLCASSLVLGSYEQYFGPGTRLTVT.

This chain's CDR3 is CASSLTSLVYNEQFF. For the CDR3, the DNA is TGTGCCAGCAGCCTTACTAGTCTAGTATACAATGAGCAGTTCTTC. The chain couples TRBV6-5 to TRBJ2-1; the D gene is possibly TRBD2 (5 bases). This CDR3 has 15 residues. Trimming took 6 bases from V and 4 from J, leaving 16 bases between them. Germline lookup yields CDR1 MNHEY and CDR2 SVGAGI.